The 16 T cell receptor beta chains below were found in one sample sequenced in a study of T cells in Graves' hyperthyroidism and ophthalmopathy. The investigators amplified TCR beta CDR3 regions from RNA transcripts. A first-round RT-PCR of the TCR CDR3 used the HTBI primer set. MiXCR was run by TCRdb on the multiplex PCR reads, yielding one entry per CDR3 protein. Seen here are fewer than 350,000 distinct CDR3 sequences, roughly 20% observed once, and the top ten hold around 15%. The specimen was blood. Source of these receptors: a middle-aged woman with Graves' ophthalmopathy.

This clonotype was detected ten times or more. CDR3 in DNA: TGTGCCAGCAGCTTAGCGGGTAGCGCCGAGCAGTACTTC. It encodes CASSLAGSAEQYF. This chain links TRBV7-8 with TRBJ2-7; TRBD2 might be the D (5 bases). This CDR3 region has 13 residues. V was cut by 0 bases and J by 6 bases, with 9 bases left in between. Per germline, CDR1 SGHVS and CDR2 FQNEAQ.

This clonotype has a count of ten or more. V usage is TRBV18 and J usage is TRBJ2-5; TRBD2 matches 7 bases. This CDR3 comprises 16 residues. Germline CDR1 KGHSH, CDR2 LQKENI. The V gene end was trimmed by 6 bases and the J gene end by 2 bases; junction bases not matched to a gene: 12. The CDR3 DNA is TGTGCCAGCTCGCCTAACGGACTAGGATTTCAAGAGACCCAGTACTTC. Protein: CASSPNGLGFQETQYF.

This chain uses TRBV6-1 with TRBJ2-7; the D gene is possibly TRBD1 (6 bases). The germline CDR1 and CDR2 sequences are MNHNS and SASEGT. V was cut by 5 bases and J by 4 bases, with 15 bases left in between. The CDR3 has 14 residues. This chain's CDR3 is CASSIGQSEYEQYF. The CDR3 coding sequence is TGTGCCAGCAGTATAGGACAGAGCGAGTACGAGCAGTACTTC.

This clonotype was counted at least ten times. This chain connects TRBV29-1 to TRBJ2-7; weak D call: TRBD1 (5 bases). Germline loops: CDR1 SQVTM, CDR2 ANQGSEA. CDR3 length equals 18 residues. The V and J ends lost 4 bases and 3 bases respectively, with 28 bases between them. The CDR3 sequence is CSVVGAARPRDQNYEQYF. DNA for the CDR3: TGCAGCGTTGTTGGGGCCGCGAGGCCTCGCGACCAAAACTACGAGCAGTACTTC.

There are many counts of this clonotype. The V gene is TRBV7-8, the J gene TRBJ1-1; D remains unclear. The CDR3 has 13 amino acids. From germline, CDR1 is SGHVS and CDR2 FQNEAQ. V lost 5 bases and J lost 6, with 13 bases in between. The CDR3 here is CASSPVWGAEAFF. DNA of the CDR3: TGTGCCAGCAGCCCGGTTTGGGGAGCTGAAGCTTTCTTT. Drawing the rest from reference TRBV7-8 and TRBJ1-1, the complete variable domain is GAGVSQSPRYKVAKRGQDVALRCDPISGHVSLFWYQQALGQGPEFLTYFQNEAQLDKSGLPSDRFFAERPEGSVSTLKIQRTQQEDSAVYLCASSPVWGAEAFFGQGTRLTVV.

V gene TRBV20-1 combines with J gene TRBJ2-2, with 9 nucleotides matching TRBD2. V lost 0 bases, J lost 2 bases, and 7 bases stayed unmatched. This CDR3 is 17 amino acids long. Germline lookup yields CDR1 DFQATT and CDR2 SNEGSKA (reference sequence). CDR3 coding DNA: TGCAGTGCTAGAGACCCGGGACTAGCAGGAAACACCGGGGAGCTGTTTTTT. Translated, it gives CSARDPGLAGNTGELFF.

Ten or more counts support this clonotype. The CDR3 reads CASRRQGHEQYF. In DNA form, the CDR3 reads TGTGCCAGCAGACGCCAGGGTCACGAGCAGTACTTC. The chain is built from TRBV6-1 and TRBJ2-7, with D perhaps matching TRBD1 (5 bases). Looked up from germline, CDR1 is MNHNS and CDR2 is SASEGT. Trimming left V 6 bases short and J 5 bases short, with 11 bases between. There are 12 residues in the CDR3.

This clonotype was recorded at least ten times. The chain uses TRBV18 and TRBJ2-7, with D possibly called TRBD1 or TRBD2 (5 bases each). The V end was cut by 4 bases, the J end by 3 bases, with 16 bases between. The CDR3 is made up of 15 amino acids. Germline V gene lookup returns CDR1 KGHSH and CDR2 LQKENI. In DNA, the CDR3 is TGTGCCAGCTCACACGGGGACGGGTACCTCTACGAGCAGTACTTC. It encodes CASSHGDGYLYEQYF.

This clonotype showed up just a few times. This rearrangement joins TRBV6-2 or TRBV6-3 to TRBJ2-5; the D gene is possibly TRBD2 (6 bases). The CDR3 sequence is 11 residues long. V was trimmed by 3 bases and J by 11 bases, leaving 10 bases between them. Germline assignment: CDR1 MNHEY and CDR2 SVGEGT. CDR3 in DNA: TGTGCCAGCAGTTATGGAGGACTACAGTACTTC. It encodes CASSYGGLQYF.

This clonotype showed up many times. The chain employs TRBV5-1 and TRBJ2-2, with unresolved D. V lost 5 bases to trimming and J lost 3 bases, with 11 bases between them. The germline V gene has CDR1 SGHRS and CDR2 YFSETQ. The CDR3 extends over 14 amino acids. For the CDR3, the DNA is TGCGCCAGCAGTTCACTTCGGGACACCGGGGAGCTGTTTTTT. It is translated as CASSSLRDTGELFF.

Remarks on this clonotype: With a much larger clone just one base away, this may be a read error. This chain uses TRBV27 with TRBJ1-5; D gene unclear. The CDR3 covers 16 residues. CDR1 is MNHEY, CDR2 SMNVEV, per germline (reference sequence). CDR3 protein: CAISFRWPELNQPQHF. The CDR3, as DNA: TGTGCCATCAGTTTCAGGTGGCCCGAACTCAATCAGCCCCAGCATTTT.

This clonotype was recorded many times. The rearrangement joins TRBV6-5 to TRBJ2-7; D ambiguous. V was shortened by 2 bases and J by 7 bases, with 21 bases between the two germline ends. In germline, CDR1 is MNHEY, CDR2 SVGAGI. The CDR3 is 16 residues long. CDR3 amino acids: CASSYHGEGRGREQYF. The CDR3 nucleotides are TGTGCCAGCAGTTACCACGGCGAAGGCCGCGGAAGAGAGCAGTACTTC.

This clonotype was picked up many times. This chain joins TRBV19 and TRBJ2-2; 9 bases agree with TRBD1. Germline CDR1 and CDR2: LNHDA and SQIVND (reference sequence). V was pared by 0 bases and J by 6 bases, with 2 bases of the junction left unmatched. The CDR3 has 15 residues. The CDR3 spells CASSIEDRGAGELFF. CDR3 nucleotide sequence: TGTGCCAGTAGTATAGAGGACAGGGGTGCCGGGGAGCTGTTTTTT.

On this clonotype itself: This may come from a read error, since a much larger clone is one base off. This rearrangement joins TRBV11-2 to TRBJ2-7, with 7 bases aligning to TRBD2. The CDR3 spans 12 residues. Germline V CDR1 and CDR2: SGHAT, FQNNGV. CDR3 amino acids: CTSSFGGDEQYF. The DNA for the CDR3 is TGTACCAGCAGCTTTGGGGGGGACGAGCAGTACTTC.

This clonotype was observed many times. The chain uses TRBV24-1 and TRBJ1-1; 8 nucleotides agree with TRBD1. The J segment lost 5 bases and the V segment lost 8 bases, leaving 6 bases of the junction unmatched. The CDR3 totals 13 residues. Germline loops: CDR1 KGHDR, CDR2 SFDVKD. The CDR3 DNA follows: TGTGCCACCAAGGACAGGGCGTGGACTGAAGCTTTCTTT. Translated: CATKDRAWTEAFF.

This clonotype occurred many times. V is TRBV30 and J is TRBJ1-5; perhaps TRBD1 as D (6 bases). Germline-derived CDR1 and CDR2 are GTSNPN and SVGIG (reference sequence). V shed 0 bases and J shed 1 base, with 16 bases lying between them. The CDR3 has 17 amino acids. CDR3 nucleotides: TGTGCCTGGAGTGTTGACAGGTCGGGGATCAGCAATCAGCCCCAGCATTTT. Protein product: CAWSVDRSGISNQPQHF.